The clone carrying this T cell receptor beta chain has more than one count but fewer than ten. The data were obtained in a study of response to subunit inactivated influenza vaccine. TCRdb re-derived calls from the RT-PCR reads in MiXCR, one entry per CDR3 protein. Of fewer than 650,000 distinct CDR3 sequences listed, about an eighth are singletons. Trimming removed 1 base from V and 5 bases from J; junction bases left unmatched: 5. Germline V lookup: CDR1 LGHNA, CDR2 YSLEER. The CDR3 sequence is 15 residues long. The chain has TRBV4-3 and TRBJ2-5, with 9 bases that match TRBD1. The material was PBMCs from blood, obtained 45 days after vaccination. The TCR comes from a man between 45 and 60 years old who received an inactivated influenza vaccine. The CDR3 DNA sequence: TGCGCCAGCAGCCAAGTGGGACAGGGACCCGAGACCCAGTACTTC. Amino acids: CASSQVGQGPETQYF.